Shown below are 10 T cell receptor beta chains from a single sample sequenced in a study of T cells in localized non-small cell lung cancer. TCRdb keeps only in-frame clones here, not all; method: immunoSEQ multiplex PCR. The table has over 70,000 clones, approximately 90% seen once. Sequenced material: PBMCs, taken before any cancer treatment. These receptors came from a woman aged 40 to 75 with stage II squamous cell lung carcinoma.

The chain carries TRBV2 and TRBJ2-3; 8 positions match TRBD1. CDR1 and CDR2 from the germline V gene are SNHLY and FYNNEI. V shed 6 bases and J 0 bases; nucleotides not matched to a gene: 5. There are 15 residues in the CDR3. The CDR3 region is CASRRTGISTDTQYF. CDR3 bases: TGTGCCAGCAGACGGACAGGGATAAGCACAGATACGCAGTATTTT.

The chain combines TRBV30 with TRBJ2-1, with 9 bases that match TRBD2. Per the germline V gene, CDR1 is GTSNPN and CDR2 is SVGIG (reference sequence). This CDR3 region has 16 residues. The junction had 3 bases not matched to a gene; V was cut back by 0 bases and J by 0 bases. The DNA for the CDR3 is TGTGCCTGGAGTGTACGCGGGAGGGCCTCCTACAATGAGCAGTTCTTC. Its translation is CAWSVRGRASYNEQFF.

The chain has TRBV14 and TRBJ1-2; tentatively, D is TRBD1 (5 bases). Germline CDR1 SGHDN, CDR2 FVKESK. V was cut by 0 bases and J by 3 bases, with 11 bases left in between. CDR3 length: 15 residues. DNA for the CDR3: TGTGCCAGCAGCCAAGAAGGCGGGGGGTACTATGGCTACACCTTC. Its protein is CASSQEGGGYYGYTF.

This clone has only a few counts. The chain uses TRBV19 and TRBJ1-5; weak D call: TRBD1 (5 bases). V lost 1 base and J lost 4, with 11 bases in between. The CDR3 length is 15 residues. Germline-derived CDR1 and CDR2 are LNHDA and SQIVND (reference sequence). This chain's CDR3 is CASSIGQGRNQPQHF. The CDR3, as DNA: TGTGCCAGTAGTATAGGCCAGGGTAGGAATCAGCCCCAGCATTTT.

V gene TRBV7-9 combines with J gene TRBJ1-1; no definite D call. V was clipped by 4 bases and J by 2 bases, with 20 bases between them. This CDR3 has 17 residues. CDR1 is SEHNR and CDR2 is FQNEAQ in the germline V gene (reference sequence). CDR3 DNA sequence: TGTGCCAGCAGCTCCTCCCACGGGTGGCGGGGAAACACTGAAGCTTTCTTT. Translated: CASSSSHGWRGNTEAFF.

The chain combines TRBV7-8 with TRBJ1-2; D uncertain. Germline CDR1 SGHVS, CDR2 FQNEAQ. The CDR3 length is 15 residues. Deletions cut 6 bases from V and 0 bases from J, with 14 bases between. The CDR3 sequence is CASSPDRATNYGYTF. The CDR3 DNA follows: TGTGCCAGCAGTCCGGATCGAGCCACTAACTATGGCTACACCTTC.

J is TRBJ2-3 and V is TRBV28; 7 bases agree with TRBD2. This CDR3 contains 17 residues. Trimming took 2 bases from V and 0 from J; bases not matched to a gene: 8. Germline V gene data show CDR1 as MDHEN and CDR2 as SYDVKM. The CDR3 is CASSLRMGGESTDTQYF. In DNA form, the CDR3 reads TGTGCCAGCAGTTTAAGGATGGGGGGGGAAAGCACAGATACGCAGTATTTT. Filled out from reference TRBV28 and TRBJ2-3, the complete variable domain reads DVKVTQSSRYLVKRTGEKVFLECVQDMDHENMFWYRQDPGLGLRLIYFSYDVKMKEKGDIPEGYSVSREKKERFSLILESASTNQTSMYLCASSLRMGGESTDTQYFGPGTRLTVL.

The V call is TRBV20-1, the J call TRBJ2-5; TRBD2 agrees at 7 bases. The CDR3 loop spans 11 amino acids. The V and J ends lost 4 bases and 4 bases, in that order; junction bases with no gene match: 0. Per germline, CDR1 DFQATT and CDR2 SNEGSKA (reference sequence). The CDR3 is CSATSGETQYF. The CDR3 DNA sequence: TGCAGTGCTACTAGCGGAGAGACCCAGTACTTC.

The chain links TRBV6-5 to TRBJ1-4, with D possibly matching TRBD1 (5 bases). The germline V and J ends were trimmed by 4 bases and 8 bases, with 11 bases remaining between them. CDR3 length: 13 amino acids. In germline, CDR1 is MNHEY, CDR2 SVGAGI. CDR3 in DNA: TGTGCCAGCAGTTCGGACGGGGGGGAAAAACTGTTTTTT. Its protein is CASSSDGGEKLFF.

This chain uses TRBV9 with TRBJ2-3; D is unclear. The germline V gene encodes CDR1 SGDLS and CDR2 YYNGEE. Trimming shortened V by 0 bases and J by 2 bases, and 7 bases separated the two germline ends. CDR3 length equals 14 residues. In nucleotides, the CDR3 is TGTGCCAGCAGCGTAGTTTACCTCACAGATACGCAGTATTTT. This codes for CASSVVYLTDTQYF.